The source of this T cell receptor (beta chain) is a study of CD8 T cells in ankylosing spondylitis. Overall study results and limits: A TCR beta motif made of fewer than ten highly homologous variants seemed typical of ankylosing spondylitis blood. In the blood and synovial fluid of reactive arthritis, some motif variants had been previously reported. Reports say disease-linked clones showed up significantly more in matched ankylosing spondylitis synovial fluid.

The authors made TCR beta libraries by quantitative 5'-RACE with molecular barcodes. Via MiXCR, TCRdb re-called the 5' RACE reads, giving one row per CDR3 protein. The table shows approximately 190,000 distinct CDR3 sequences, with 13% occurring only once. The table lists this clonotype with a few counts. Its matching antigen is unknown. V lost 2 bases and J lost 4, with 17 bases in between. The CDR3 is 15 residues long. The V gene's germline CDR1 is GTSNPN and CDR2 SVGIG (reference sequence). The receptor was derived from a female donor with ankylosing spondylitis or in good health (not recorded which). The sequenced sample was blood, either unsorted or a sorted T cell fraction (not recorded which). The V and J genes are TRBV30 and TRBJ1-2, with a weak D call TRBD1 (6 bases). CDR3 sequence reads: CAWSYSLGAGYGYTF. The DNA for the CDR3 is TGTGCCTGGAGTTACTCCCTGGGGGCAGGCTATGGCTACACCTTC.